A selection of T cell receptor beta chains follows, all from one sample in a study of T cell clonotyping in hematopoietic cell transplantation. Generated by immunoSEQ multiplex PCR, the TCRdb table keeps only in-frame clones and is missing some. The repertoire holds fewer than 100,000 clones, with almost 97% as singletons. The specimen comprised peripheral blood mononuclear cells, sampled before stem cell transplant. Receptors originate from a woman aged 50 to 60 with acute myeloid leukemia. Some clones in this sample may be carry-over from other donors' samples. The CDR3 runs from the conserved cysteine through the conserved F or W. Each record gives: V gene, J gene, D gene, clone size, CDR3 protein, CDR3 DNA. The D gene is left open where the match is weak. Only some rows state a clone size, as once, few, many or a class for expanded clones.

TRBV5-6	TRBJ1-3	NA	NA	CASSLSVPGNTIYF	TGTGCCAGCAGCTTGAGCGTTCCTGGAAACACCATATATTTT
TRBV28	TRBJ2-7	TRBD1	NA	CASTSEGGSSYEQYF	TGTGCCAGCACCTCGGAAGGGGGCAGCTCCTACGAGCAGTACTTC
TRBV10-3	TRBJ2-7	TRBD2	NA	CAISGSILAGGLTYEQYF	TGTGCCATCAGTGGGTCGATTCTAGCGGGAGGTCTAACCTACGAGCAGTACTTC
TRBV5-1	TRBJ2-1	TRBD2	once	CASSLAPAGGPNEQFF	TGCGCCAGCAGCTTGGCCCCTGCGGGAGGGCCAAATGAGCAGTTCTTC
TRBV10-3	TRBJ1-2	TRBD1	NA	CAISEGQGSYGYTF	TGTGCCATCAGTGAGGGACAGGGAAGCTATGGCTACACCTTC
TRBV6-4	TRBJ1-3	NA	NA	CASRPQRISGNTIYF	TGTGCCAGCAGACCCCAACGGATCTCTGGAAACACCATATATTTT
TRBV5-1	TRBJ2-7	NA	NA	CASSLSHESYEQYF	TGCGCCAGCAGCTTGAGCCACGAGTCCTACGAGCAGTACTTC
TRBV30	TRBJ2-2	TRBD1	NA	CACPGQGSPGELFF	TGTGCCTGCCCGGGACAGGGGAGTCCCGGGGAGCTGTTTTTT
TRBV5-1	TRBJ1-1	TRBD1	NA	CASSLRTGQNTEAFF	TGCGCCAGCAGCTTGCGGACAGGACAGAACACTGAAGCTTTCTTT
TRBV25-1	TRBJ1-6	NA	NA	CASSESRARDSPLHF	TGTGCCAGCAGTGAATCCCGCGCCCGGGATTCACCCCTCCACTTT
TRBV25-1	TRBJ2-7	NA	once	CASSERGGAVEQYF	TGTGCCAGCAGTGAAAGAGGGGGGGCAGTAGAGCAGTACTTC
TRBV11-3	TRBJ1-1	NA	NA	CASSGTGRVAFF	TGTGCCAGCAGCGGCACAGGGAGAGTAGCTTTCTTT
TRBV5-1	TRBJ2-3	TRBD1	once	CASSLQGAGNTDTQYF	TGCGCCAGCAGCTTACAGGGGGCTGGGAACACAGATACGCAGTATTTT
TRBV19	TRBJ1-2	NA	NA	CASSADLNGYTF	TGTGCCAGTAGTGCTGATCTCAATGGCTACACCTTC
TRBV30	TRBJ1-1	NA	NA	CAWSRGSVTEAFF	TGTGCCTGGAGTAGGGGATCGGTTACTGAAGCTTTCTTT
TRBV30	TRBJ2-5	TRBD2	once	CAWNPGGTQETQYF	TGTGCCTGGAATCCGGGAGGAACCCAAGAGACCCAGTACTTC
TRBV6-6	TRBJ2-7	TRBD2	NA	CATLAGPSSYEQYF	TGTGCCACCCTAGCGGGGCCGAGCTCCTACGAGCAGTACTTC
TRBV15	TRBJ2-7	TRBD1	NA	CATSGQGGQYF	TGTGCCACCAGCGGACAGGGAGGGCAGTACTTC
TRBV7-9	TRBJ1-1	NA	once	CASSFQGNTEAFF	TGTGCCAGCAGCTTCCAGGGGAACACTGAAGCTTTCTTT
TRBV15	TRBJ1-6	NA	NA	CATSRDRGSPLHF	TGTGCCACCAGCAGAGACCGGGGTTCACCCCTCCACTTT
TRBV7-9	TRBJ1-4	NA	NA	CASSLTGTNEKLFF	TGTGCCAGCAGCTTAACGGGAACGAATGAAAAACTGTTTTTT
TRBV5-1	TRBJ1-2	NA	NA	CASSFNPGWSSYGYTF	TGCGCCAGCAGCTTCAATCCAGGGTGGTCTTCCTATGGCTACACCTTC
TRBV5-1	TRBJ1-1	NA	NA	CASSLEGRAKAFF	TGCGCCAGCAGCTTGGAAGGTCGGGCTAAGGCTTTCTTT
TRBV5-1	TRBJ2-7	NA	NA	CASSLSPVTYEQYF	TGCGCCAGCAGCTTGAGCCCGGTCACCTACGAGCAGTACTTC
TRBV6-5	TRBJ1-5	TRBD1	NA	CASSYGQGSQPQHF	TGTGCCAGCAGTTACGGACAGGGAAGCCAGCCCCAGCATTTT
TRBV19	TRBJ2-3	TRBD2	NA	CASSFRTSAKLDTQYF	TGTGCCAGTAGTTTCCGGACTAGCGCGAAACTCGATACGCAGTATTTT